This T cell receptor beta chain was recovered during a study of CD4 T cells in relation to SARS-CoV-2 and coronaviruses. For the study at large: TCR beta CDR3s were sequenced after roughly nine-day antigen culture of PBMCs.

Looked up from germline, CDR1 is SGHNT and CDR2 is YYREEE (reference sequence). This CDR3 has 14 amino acids. Between the trimmed V and J ends, which lost 3 bases and 5 bases, there was a span of 14 bases. Of note for this clone: The antigen remains unidentified.

CD4+ T cells from unexposed donors were obtained before the COVID-19 pandemic (2011-2018). The cells were cultured for 10 days before CD4+ T cells were isolated. Half the medium was replaced with IL-2 medium on days 3 and 7. Sequenced by immunoSEQ multiplex PCR; TCRdb stores in-frame clones only, minus some. The sample records about 26,000 clones, about 81% being singletons. The TCR sequence derives from a human donor in good health. This chain uses TRBV5-4 with TRBJ2-5, with D possibly being TRBD1 (6 bases). The sample was CD4+ T cells from PBMCs, cultured in vitro. The CDR3 nucleotides are TGTGCCAGCAGCTCCCAGGGGTTGCGGGAGACCCAGTACTTC. It codes for CASSSQGLRETQYF.